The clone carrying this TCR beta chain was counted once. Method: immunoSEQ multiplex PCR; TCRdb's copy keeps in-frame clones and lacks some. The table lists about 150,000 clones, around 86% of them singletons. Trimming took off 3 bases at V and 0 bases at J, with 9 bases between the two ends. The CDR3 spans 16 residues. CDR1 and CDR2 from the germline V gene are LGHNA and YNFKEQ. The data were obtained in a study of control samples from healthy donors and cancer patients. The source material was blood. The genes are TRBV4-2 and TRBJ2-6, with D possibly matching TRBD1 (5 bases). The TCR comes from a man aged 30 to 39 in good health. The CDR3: CASSQLQDSGANVLTF. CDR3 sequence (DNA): TGTGCCAGCAGCCAGCTACAGGACTCTGGGGCCAACGTCCTGACTTTC.